The rows below give T cell receptor beta chains drawn from one sample of a study of T-cell memory formation after mild COVID-19. A single record per CDR3 protein comes from TCRdb applying MiXCR to the 5' RACE reads. The sample yields approximately 250,000 distinct CDR3 sequences, approximately 15% seen once. Sequences were obtained from PBMCs or a T cell subset sorted from them (not recorded which). The receptor source for this set is a young man who had mild COVID-19 (a few samples of this study predate the infection). Cell type and time point are not known. Both conserved end residues are part of each CDR3. Fields, in order: J gene, D gene, CDR3 length, V gene, clone size, CDR3 protein, CDR3 DNA. The D gene is left open where the match is weak. Clone size is shown for a subset of rows, as once, few, many or a class of expanded clone.

>TRBJ2-7|-|15|TRBV18|-
CASSLDSLSSYEQYF
TGTGCCAGCTCATTGGACAGTCTTAGCTCCTACGAGCAGTACTTC
>TRBJ2-5|-|15|TRBV15|-
CATSAPRTWGETQYF
TGTGCCACCAGCGCACCCAGAACTTGGGGGGAGACCCAGTACTTC
>TRBJ1-5|-|15|TRBV15|few
CATSRDTGFNQPQHF
TGTGCCACCAGCAGAGATACGGGTTTCAATCAGCCCCAGCATTTT
>TRBJ1-4|TRBD1|15|TRBV20-1|-
CSANQRQGTGEKLFF
TGCAGTGCTAATCAAAGACAGGGGACGGGCGAAAAACTGTTTTTT
>TRBJ2-1|-|11|TRBV29-1|-
CSVEKVNEQFF
TGCAGCGTTGAAAAGGTGAATGAGCAGTTCTTC
>TRBJ1-3|-|15|TRBV6-5|few
CASSYDGQSGNTIYF
TGTGCCAGCAGTTACGACGGACAGTCTGGAAACACCATATATTTT
>TRBJ1-5|-|15|TRBV18|few
CASSPLRGGNQPQHF
TGTGCCAGCTCACCACTGCGGGGAGGGAATCAGCCCCAGCATTTT
>TRBJ2-3|-|12|TRBV10-1|-
CASSVGGGTQYF
TGCGCCAGCAGTGTCGGAGGTGGTACGCAGTATTTT
>TRBJ1-5|-|12|TRBV6-2/TRBV6-3|few
CASSYPPSTQHF
TGTGCCAGCAGTTACCCCCCTTCCACCCAGCATTTT
>TRBJ1-1|TRBD1|13|TRBV14|-
CASSRQMGQDSFF
TGTGCCAGCAGCCGGCAGATGGGACAGGATTCTTTCTTT